The sequence of this T cell receptor beta chain was determined in a study of blood T cell repertoires in COVID-19. This clone was detected only once. Germline V gene sequence: CDR1 LGHDT, CDR2 YNNKEL (reference sequence). The CDR3 consists of 13 residues. Germline trimming cut 6 bases from V and 1 base from J; bases unmatched to any gene: 2. The assay was immunoSEQ multiplex PCR, and TCRdb's table has in-frame clones only and misses some. This table has tens of thousands of clones, 83% appearing once. The V gene is TRBV3-1 (or the pseudogene TRBV3-2), the J gene TRBJ1-1; TRBD1 aligns across 7 bases. This clonotype originated in an elderly woman with acute or convalescent COVID-19. Sequencing input: peripheral blood. Here the CDR3 DNA reads TGTGCCAGCAGAGGGGGCACGAACACTGAAGCTTTCTTT. It codes for CASRGGTNTEAFF.